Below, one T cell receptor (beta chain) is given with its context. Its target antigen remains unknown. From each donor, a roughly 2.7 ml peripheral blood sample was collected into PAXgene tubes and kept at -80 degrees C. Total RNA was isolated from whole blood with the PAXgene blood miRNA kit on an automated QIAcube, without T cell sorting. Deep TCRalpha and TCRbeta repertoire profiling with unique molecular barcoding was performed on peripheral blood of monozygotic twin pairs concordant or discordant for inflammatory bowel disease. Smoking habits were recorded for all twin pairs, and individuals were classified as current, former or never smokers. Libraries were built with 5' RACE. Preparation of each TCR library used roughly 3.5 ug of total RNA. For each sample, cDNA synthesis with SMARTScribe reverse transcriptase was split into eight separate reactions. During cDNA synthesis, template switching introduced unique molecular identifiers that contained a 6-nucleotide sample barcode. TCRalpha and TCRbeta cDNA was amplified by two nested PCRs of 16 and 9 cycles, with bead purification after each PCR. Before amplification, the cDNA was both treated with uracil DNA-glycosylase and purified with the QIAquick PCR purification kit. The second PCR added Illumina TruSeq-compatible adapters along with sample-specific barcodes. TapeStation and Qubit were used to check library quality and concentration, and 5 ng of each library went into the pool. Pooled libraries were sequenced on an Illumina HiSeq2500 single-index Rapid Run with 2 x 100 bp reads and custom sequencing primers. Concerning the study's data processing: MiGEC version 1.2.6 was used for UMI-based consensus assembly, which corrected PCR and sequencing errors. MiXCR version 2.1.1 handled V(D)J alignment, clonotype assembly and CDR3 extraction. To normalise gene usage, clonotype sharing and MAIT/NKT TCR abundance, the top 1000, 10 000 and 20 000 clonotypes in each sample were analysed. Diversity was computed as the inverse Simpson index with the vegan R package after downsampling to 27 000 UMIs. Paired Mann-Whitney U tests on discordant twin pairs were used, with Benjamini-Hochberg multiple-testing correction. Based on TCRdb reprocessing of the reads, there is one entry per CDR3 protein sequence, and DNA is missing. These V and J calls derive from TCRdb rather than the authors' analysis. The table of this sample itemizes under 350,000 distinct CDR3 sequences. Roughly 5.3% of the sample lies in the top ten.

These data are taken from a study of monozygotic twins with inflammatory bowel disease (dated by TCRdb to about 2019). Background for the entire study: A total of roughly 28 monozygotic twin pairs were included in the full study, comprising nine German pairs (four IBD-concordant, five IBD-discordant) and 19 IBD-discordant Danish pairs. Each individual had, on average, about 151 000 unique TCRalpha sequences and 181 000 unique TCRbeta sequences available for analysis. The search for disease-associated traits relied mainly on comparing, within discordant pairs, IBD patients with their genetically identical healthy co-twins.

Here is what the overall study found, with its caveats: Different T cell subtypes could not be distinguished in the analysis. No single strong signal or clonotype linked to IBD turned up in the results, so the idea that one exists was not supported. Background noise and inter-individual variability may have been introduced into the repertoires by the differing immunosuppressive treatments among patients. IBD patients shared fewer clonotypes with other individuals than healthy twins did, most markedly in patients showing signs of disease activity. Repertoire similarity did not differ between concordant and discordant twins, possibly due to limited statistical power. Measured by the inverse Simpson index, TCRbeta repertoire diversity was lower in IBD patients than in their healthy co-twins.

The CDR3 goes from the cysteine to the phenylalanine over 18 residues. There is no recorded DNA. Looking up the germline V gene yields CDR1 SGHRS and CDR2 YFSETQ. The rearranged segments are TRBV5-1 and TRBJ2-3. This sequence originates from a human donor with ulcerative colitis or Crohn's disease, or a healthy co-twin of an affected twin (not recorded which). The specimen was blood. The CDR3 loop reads CASSLGLTTSSSTDTQYF.